This is a list of T cell receptor beta chains from one sample in a study of T cells after yellow fever vaccination. TCRdb reprocessed the 5' RACE reads via MiXCR and lists one record per CDR3 protein. The data show about 630,000 distinct CDR3 sequences, around 12% seen once. This sample comprised PBMCs, obtained on the day of the yellow fever booster vaccination. Receptors originate from a man under 40 who received the YFV17D yellow fever vaccine. Each CDR3 is given with its conserved first and last residue. The D gene is left open where the match is weak. A row's size may be missing; if present it is once, few, many or a size class.

V gene	J gene	clone size	D gene	CDR3 DNA	CDR3 protein
TRBV6-5	TRBJ1-3	many	NA	TGTGCCAGCAAACGCAGGGGTCTCGGAGCTGGAAACACCATATATTTT	CASKRRGLGAGNTIYF
TRBV7-3	TRBJ2-2	NA	NA	TGTGCCAGCAGCTTTACTTACACCGGGGAGCTGTTTTTT	CASSFTYTGELFF
TRBV5-1	TRBJ2-7	few	TRBD1	TGCGCCAGCAGCTTGGAGGCAGGGGGTAAGGGGCAGTACTTC	CASSLEAGGKGQYF
TRBV20-1	TRBJ2-3	many	NA	TGCAGTGCTAGGAACACTAGGTCCGATACGCAGTATTTT	CSARNTRSDTQYF
TRBV3-1	TRBJ2-2	many	TRBD1	TGTGCCAGCAGCCAAGGGGACAGCTACACCGGGGAGCTGTTTTTT	CASSQGDSYTGELFF
TRBV12-3/TRBV12-4	TRBJ2-3	NA	NA	TGTGCCAGCAGTCCCGACGGGAGACGCAGTACGCAGTATTTT	CASSPDGRRSTQYF
TRBV3-1	TRBJ2-1	many	TRBD2	TGTGCCAGCAGCCACCAACTAGCGGACAATGAGCAGTTCTTC	CASSHQLADNEQFF
TRBV7-9	TRBJ2-7	NA	NA	TGTGCCAGCAGCACAAATCTCAGGAATACCTACGAGCAGTACTTC	CASSTNLRNTYEQYF
TRBV18	TRBJ2-7	NA	TRBD2	TGTGCCAGCTCACCACCGCGAGTAGCGGGAGGGCCCCACGAGCAGTACTTC	CASSPPRVAGGPHEQYF
TRBV25-1	TRBJ2-7	few	TRBD2	TGTGCCACCAGACTAGCGGGGGCCTACGAGCAGTACTTC	CATRLAGAYEQYF
TRBV4-2	TRBJ1-2	few	TRBD1	TGTGCCAGCAGCCAAAAATCTGACAGGGGGCGCGCCATAAACTATGGCTACACCTTC	CASSQKSDRGRAINYGYTF
TRBV4-3	TRBJ2-3	NA	TRBD1	TGCGCCAGCAGTCCGGGACAGGGGTTTTTAGATACGCAGTATTTT	CASSPGQGFLDTQYF
TRBV19	TRBJ2-3	few	NA	TGTGCCAGTAGTATGGGCTCCCTTACGCAGTATTTT	CASSMGSLTQYF
TRBV5-1	TRBJ2-5	many	NA	TGCGCCAGCAGCTTGGGATCCGGACAAGAGACCCAGTACTTC	CASSLGSGQETQYF
TRBV24-1	TRBJ2-5	NA	TRBD2	TGTGCCACCAGGGATATGCAGCGGGGACAAGAGACCCAGTACTTC	CATRDMQRGQETQYF
TRBV7-2	TRBJ2-5	NA	NA	TGTGCCAGCAGCTTAGTGTCAGGGATGGGAGAGACCCAGTACTTC	CASSLVSGMGETQYF
TRBV6-5	TRBJ2-7	NA	TRBD1	TGTGCCAGCAGTTCGGGACAGGTTATGAGGAGCTCCTACGAGCAGTACTTC	CASSSGQVMRSSYEQYF
TRBV5-6	TRBJ2-7	few	TRBD2	TGTGCCAGCAGCTTGGTGGGAGGGCTGAACGAGCAGTACTTC	CASSLVGGLNEQYF
TRBV5-1	TRBJ1-5	few	NA	TGCGCCAGCAGCTTTGGCGCAGGTTCGAATCAGCCCCAGCATTTT	CASSFGAGSNQPQHF
TRBV7-2	TRBJ2-3	few	NA	TGTGCCAGCAGCCCAGTACAGGGCAGACCAGATACGCAGTATTTT	CASSPVQGRPDTQYF
TRBV12-3/TRBV12-4	TRBJ2-1	NA	NA	TGTGCCAGCAGTTTGGCGGGGAGGTACTACAATGAGCAGTTCTTC	CASSLAGRYYNEQFF
TRBV6-5	TRBJ2-1	few	TRBD2	TGTGCCAGCAGTTACTCGATTTCTAGCGGGAGTTGGCGCGAGCAGTTCTTC	CASSYSISSGSWREQFF
TRBV12-3/TRBV12-4	TRBJ2-1	NA	NA	TGTGCCAGCGCTAACAATGAGCAGTTCTTC	CASANNEQFF
TRBV27	TRBJ2-5	many	NA	TGTGCCAGCAGTCCCCGGCGGGTGGGCTTAGCGCCAAACCCCCAGGAGACCCAGTACTTC	CASSPRRVGLAPNPQETQYF
TRBV20-1	TRBJ1-5	few	TRBD1	TGCAGTGCTACCTCCTCCGGGACAGGGGGTCAGCCCCAGCATTTT	CSATSSGTGGQPQHF
TRBV18	TRBJ2-3	few	TRBD2	TGTGCCAGCTCACCGGGGCCTAGCGGGAGAGATACGCAGTATTTT	CASSPGPSGRDTQYF
TRBV6-1	TRBJ2-2	NA	NA	TGTGCCAGCAGGGTGGACTATAACACCGGGGAGCTGTTTTTT	CASRVDYNTGELFF
TRBV20-1	TRBJ2-5	few	TRBD1	TGCAGTGCTCGGACAGGGATGGAGACCCAGTACTTC	CSARTGMETQYF
TRBV5-4	TRBJ1-5	many	TRBD1	TGTGCCAGCAGCTTGTCACAGGGGGACCCCACTAATCAGCCCCAGCATTTT	CASSLSQGDPTNQPQHF
TRBV20-1	TRBJ2-7	once	NA	TGCAGTGCTGGGGGGCATGGGTCAGCGGCCGAGCGGTACTTC	CSAGGHGSAAERYF
TRBV28	TRBJ1-1	many	NA	TGTGCCAGCAGTCAGCTCGGTCAGGGGATTGAAGCTTTCTTT	CASSQLGQGIEAFF
TRBV7-2	TRBJ2-7	many	TRBD1	TGTGCCAGCAGTTCGGGGACAGGGTACTACGAGCAGTACTTC	CASSSGTGYYEQYF
TRBV12-3/TRBV12-4	TRBJ2-7	few	NA	TGTGCCAGCAGTGGAGGGGGGGAGCAGTACTTC	CASSGGGEQYF
TRBV19	TRBJ2-5	NA	TRBD2	TGTGCCAGTAGTTATGGGGGAGCGGGGGAAGAGACCCAGTACTTC	CASSYGGAGEETQYF
TRBV6-2/TRBV6-3	TRBJ1-2	NA	NA	TGTGCCAGCAGTACCCCGGGGCTACCCGTCTATGGCTACACCTTC	CASSTPGLPVYGYTF
TRBV5-4	TRBJ2-1	few	NA	TGTGCCAGCAGCTTCGGACCAAGGGATGAGCAGTTCTTC	CASSFGPRDEQFF
TRBV7-9	TRBJ2-7	NA	NA	TGTGCCAGCAGCCTTAGGGGAGCCCCAGATGACGAGCAGTACTTC	CASSLRGAPDDEQYF
TRBV5-1	TRBJ2-1	few	NA	TGCGCCAGCAGCTTCACGACGGGATCCTACAATGAGCAGTTCTTC	CASSFTTGSYNEQFF
TRBV9	TRBJ2-1	NA	TRBD2	TGTGCCAGCAGCGTAGGCGGGAGGGCCATCTACAATGAGCAGTTCTTC	CASSVGGRAIYNEQFF
TRBV9	TRBJ2-7	NA	NA	TGTGCCAGCAGCCCTTGGGGGGAGCACTACGAGCAGTACTTC	CASSPWGEHYEQYF
TRBV29-1	TRBJ2-3	NA	TRBD2	TGCAGCGTTGGGGCGGGGGTCGTCTCGGTAGATACGCAGTATTTT	CSVGAGVVSVDTQYF
TRBV12-5	TRBJ2-3	NA	NA	TGTGCTAGTGGTTTGACCCCCCGGGAAAGCACAGATACGCAGTATTTT	CASGLTPRESTDTQYF
TRBV19	TRBJ2-3	few	NA	TGTGCCAGTAGTATCCGCACGTGGTCAGATACGCAGTATTTT	CASSIRTWSDTQYF
TRBV27	TRBJ2-7	few	NA	TGTGCCAGCAGTTCCTGGACAGCCTCCTACGAGCAGTACTTC	CASSSWTASYEQYF
TRBV12-3/TRBV12-4	TRBJ1-1	few	TRBD1	TGTGCCAGCAGTTTACCCCCGGACAGGGGGGGAAGTTTTGAAGCTTTCTTT	CASSLPPDRGGSFEAFF
TRBV7-2	TRBJ2-7	NA	NA	TGTGCCAGCAGCTACCTCGAATATGGCCACTCCTACGAGCAGTACTTC	CASSYLEYGHSYEQYF
TRBV19	TRBJ2-1	many	NA	TGTGCCAGTAGACGGGATAGTAGCGCCCACCCATCCTACAATGAGCAGTTCTTC	CASRRDSSAHPSYNEQFF
TRBV15	TRBJ2-5	few	NA	TGTGCCACCAGCAGACCGCCCGTAGGTCGGGAGACCCAGTACTTC	CATSRPPVGRETQYF
TRBV5-5	TRBJ2-7	few	TRBD2	TGTGCCAGCAGCCGGGGACTAGCGTTAACCTACGAGCAGTACTTC	CASSRGLALTYEQYF
TRBV7-2	TRBJ1-4	many	NA	TGTGCCAGCAGCTTATCGGGTGGTGAAAAACTGTTTTTT	CASSLSGGEKLFF
TRBV5-6	TRBJ2-1	many	NA	TGTGCCAGCAGCTTGGTTGGGAACAATGAGCAGTTCTTC	CASSLVGNNEQFF
TRBV28	TRBJ1-6	NA	NA	TGTGCCAGCAGTGGCCTGGGGGGAGAGGTGTCACCCCTCCACTTT	CASSGLGGEVSPLHF